This T cell receptor beta chain was identified in a study of tumor-infiltrating lymphocytes in primary liver carcinoma. Overall study context: Cases comprised patients with primary liver carcinoma who received surgical resection. Study outcomes and limitations: Tumor region pairs showed greater overlap than either tumor-adjacent or tumor-blood pairs did.

The CDR3 has 18 residues. CDR1 is SGHRS, CDR2 YFSETQ, per germline. Trimming took 4 bases from V and 2 from J, leaving 24 bases between them. The source of the blood RNA was unsorted whole blood, and germline DNA was extracted as well. The patients, who had chronic HBV infection, were treatment-naive (untreated). Researchers reported drawing about 4.1 milliliters of peripheral blood before surgery. This clonotype has just one count. Its target is unknown. Total RNA amounting to roughly 450 ng was the source from which TCR beta cDNA was made with a constant-region primer. Libraries covering TCR beta were generated through three nested multiplex PCR rounds (using a slightly modified ARM-PCR). TRBV1-TRBV30 forward primers paired with a C-beta reverse primer were used in the first two PCR rounds, which ran roughly 10 cycles each. TCRdb recomputed calls from the multiplex PCR reads with MiXCR, one row per CDR3 protein. Seen here are more than 150,000 distinct CDR3 sequences, around 60% observed once, and the top ten hold about 72%.

Sequenced sample: peripheral blood. The TCR originated in a man aged 35 to 55 with primary liver carcinoma and hepatitis B virus infection. The chain employs TRBV5-1 and TRBJ1-2, with D possibly TRBD1 on 6 matching bases. The CDR3 loop reads CASSLEGRGPSGNYGYTF. CDR3 coding DNA: TGCGCCAGCAGCCTAGAGGGCAGGGGCCCGTCAGGCAACTATGGCTACACCTTC. Full variable domain (outside the CDR3, taken from reference TRBV5-1 and TRBJ1-2): KAGVTQTPRYLIKTRGQQVTLSCSPISGHRSVSWYQQTPGQGLQFLFEYFSETQRNKGNFPGRFSGRQFSNSRSEMNVSTLELGDSALYLCASSLEGRGPSGNYGYTFGSGTRLTVV.